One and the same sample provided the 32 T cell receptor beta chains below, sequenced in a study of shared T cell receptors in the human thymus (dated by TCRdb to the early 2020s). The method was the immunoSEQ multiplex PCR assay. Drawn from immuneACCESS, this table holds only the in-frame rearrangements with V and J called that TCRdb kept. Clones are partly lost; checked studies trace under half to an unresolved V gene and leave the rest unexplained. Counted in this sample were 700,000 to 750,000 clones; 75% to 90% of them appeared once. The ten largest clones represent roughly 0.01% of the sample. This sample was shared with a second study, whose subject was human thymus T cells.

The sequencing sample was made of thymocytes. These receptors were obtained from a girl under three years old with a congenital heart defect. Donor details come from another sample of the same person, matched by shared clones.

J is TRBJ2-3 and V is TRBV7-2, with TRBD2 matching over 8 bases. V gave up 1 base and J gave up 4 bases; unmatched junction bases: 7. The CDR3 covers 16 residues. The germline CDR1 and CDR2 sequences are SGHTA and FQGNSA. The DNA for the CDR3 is TGTGCCAGCAGCTTAGTGGGGACTAGATCCCCAGATACGCAGTATTTT. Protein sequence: CASSLVGTRSPDTQYF.

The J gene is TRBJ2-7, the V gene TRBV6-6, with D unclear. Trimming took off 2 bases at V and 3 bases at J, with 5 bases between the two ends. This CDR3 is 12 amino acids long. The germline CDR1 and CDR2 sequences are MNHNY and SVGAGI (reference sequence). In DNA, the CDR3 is TGTGCCAGCAGTTACGCGGTCTACGAGCAGTACTTC. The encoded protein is CASSYAVYEQYF.

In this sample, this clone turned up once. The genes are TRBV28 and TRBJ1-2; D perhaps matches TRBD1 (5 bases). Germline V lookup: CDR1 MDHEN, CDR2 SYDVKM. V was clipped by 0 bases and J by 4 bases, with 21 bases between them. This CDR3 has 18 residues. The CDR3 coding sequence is TGTGCCAGCAGTTTATGCCCCCCTCGCCCTAGGGGTCTCTATGGCTACACCTTC. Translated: CASSLCPPRPRGLYGYTF.

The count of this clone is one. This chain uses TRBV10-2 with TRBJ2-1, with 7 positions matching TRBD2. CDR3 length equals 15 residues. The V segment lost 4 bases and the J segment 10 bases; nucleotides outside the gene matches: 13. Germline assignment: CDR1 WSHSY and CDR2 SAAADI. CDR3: CASSVSSTASGEQFF. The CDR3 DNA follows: TGCGCCAGCAGTGTGAGCTCGACGGCTAGCGGAGAGCAGTTCTTC.

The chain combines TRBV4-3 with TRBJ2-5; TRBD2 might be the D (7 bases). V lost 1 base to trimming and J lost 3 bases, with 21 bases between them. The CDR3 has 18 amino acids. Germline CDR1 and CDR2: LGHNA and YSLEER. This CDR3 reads CASSQGKEHGGPEETQYF. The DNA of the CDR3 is TGCGCCAGCAGCCAAGGGAAAGAGCACGGGGGGCCTGAAGAGACCCAGTACTTC.

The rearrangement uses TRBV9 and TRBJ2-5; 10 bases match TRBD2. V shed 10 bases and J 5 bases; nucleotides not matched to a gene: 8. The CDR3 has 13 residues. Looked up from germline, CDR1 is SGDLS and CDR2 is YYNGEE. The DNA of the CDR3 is TGTGCCTCTGGGATAGCGGGGGGTGAGACCCAGTACTTC. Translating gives CASGIAGGETQYF.

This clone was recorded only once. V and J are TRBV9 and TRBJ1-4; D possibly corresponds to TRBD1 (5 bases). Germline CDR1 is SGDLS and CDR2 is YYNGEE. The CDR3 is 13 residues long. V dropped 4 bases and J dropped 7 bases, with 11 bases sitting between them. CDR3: CASSSRRGEKLFF. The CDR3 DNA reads TGTGCCAGCAGCTCCCGAAGGGGTGAAAAACTGTTTTTT. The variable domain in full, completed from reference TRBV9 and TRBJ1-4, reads DSGVTQTPKHLITATGQRVTLRCSPRSGDLSVYWYQQSLDQGLQFLIQYYNGEERAKGNILERFSAQQFPDLHSELNLSSLELGDSALYFCASSSRRGEKLFFGSGTQLSVL.

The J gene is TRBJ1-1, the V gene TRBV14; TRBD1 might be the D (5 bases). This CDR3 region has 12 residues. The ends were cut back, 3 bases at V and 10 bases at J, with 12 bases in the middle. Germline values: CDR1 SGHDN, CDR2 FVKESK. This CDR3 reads CASSHRGGRAFF. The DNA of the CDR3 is TGTGCCAGCAGCCACCGGGGGGGGAGAGCTTTCTTT.

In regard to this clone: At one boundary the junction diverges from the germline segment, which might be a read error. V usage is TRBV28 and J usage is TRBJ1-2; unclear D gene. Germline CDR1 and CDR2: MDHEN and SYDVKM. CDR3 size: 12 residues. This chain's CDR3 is CASSSPNYDYTF. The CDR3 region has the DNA TGTGCCAGCAGCTCCCCTAACTATGACTACACCTTC.

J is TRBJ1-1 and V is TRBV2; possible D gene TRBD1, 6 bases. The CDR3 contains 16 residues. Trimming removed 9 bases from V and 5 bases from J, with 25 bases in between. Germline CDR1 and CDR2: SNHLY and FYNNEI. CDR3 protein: CARAAGGHHAETEAFF. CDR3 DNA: TGTGCCAGGGCGGCGGGGGGCCATCACGCCGAGACTGAAGCTTTCTTT.

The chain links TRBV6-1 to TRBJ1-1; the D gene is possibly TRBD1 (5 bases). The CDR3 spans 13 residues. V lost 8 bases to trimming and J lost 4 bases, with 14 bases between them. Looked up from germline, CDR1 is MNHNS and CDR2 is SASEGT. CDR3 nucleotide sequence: TGTGCCAGCGGTGGACGGGGGGGCACTGAAGCTTTCTTT. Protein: CASGGRGGTEAFF.

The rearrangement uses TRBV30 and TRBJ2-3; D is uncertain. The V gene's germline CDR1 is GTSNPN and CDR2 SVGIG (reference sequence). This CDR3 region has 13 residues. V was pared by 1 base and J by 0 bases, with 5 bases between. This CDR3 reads CAWSESSTDTQYF. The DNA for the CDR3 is TGTGCCTGGAGTGAGAGTAGCACAGATACGCAGTATTTT.

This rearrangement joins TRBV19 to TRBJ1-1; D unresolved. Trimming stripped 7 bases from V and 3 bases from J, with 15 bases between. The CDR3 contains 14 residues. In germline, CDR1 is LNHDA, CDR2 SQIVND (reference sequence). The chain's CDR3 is CASTRREWDTEAFF. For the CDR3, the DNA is TGTGCCAGTACCCGCCGGGAATGGGACACTGAAGCTTTCTTT.

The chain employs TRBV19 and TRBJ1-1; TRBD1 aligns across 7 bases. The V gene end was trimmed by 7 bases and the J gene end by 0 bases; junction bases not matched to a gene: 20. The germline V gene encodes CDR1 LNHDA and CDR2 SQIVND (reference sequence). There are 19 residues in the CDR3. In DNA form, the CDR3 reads TGTGCCAGTAAGGGTACGACAGGGCCGCCTATTCACATGAACACTGAAGCTTTCTTT. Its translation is CASKGTTGPPIHMNTEAFF.

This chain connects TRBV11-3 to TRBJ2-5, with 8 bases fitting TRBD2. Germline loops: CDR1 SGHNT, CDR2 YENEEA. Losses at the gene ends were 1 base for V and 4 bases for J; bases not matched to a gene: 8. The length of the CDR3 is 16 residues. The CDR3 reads CASSLGGTRRSETQYF. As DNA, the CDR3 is TGTGCCAGCAGCTTAGGAGGGACTAGAAGATCAGAGACCCAGTACTTC.

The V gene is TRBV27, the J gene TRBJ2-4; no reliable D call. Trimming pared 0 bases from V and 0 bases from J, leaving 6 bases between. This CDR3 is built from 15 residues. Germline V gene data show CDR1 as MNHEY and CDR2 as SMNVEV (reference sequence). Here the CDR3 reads CASSLSRLAKNIQYF. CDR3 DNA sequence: TGTGCCAGCAGTTTATCGCGGTTAGCCAAAAACATTCAGTACTTC.

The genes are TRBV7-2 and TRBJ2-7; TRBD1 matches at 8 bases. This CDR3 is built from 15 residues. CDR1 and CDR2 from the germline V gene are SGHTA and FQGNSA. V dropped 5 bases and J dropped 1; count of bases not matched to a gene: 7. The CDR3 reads CASSRRTGLSYEQYF. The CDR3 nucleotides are TGTGCCAGCAGCCGCCGGACAGGGTTATCCTACGAGCAGTACTTC.

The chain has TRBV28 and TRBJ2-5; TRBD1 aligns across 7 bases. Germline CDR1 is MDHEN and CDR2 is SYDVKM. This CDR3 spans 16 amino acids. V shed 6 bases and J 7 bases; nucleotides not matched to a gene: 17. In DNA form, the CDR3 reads TGTGCCAGCAGACCCCTACCGGACAGGCCGAGGGGGACCCAGTACTTC. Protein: CASRPLPDRPRGTQYF.

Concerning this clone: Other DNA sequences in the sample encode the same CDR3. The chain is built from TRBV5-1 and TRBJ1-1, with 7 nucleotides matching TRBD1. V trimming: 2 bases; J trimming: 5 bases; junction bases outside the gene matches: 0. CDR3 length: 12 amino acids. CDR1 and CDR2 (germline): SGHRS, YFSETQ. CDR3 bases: TGCGCCAGCAGCTTCAGGGGGACTGAAGCTTTCTTT. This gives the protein CASSFRGTEAFF.

The CDR3 sequence is CASSLVSVTPKATQYF. CDR3 nucleotides: TGTGCCAGCAGCTTAGTATCCGTGACTCCCAAAGCCACGCAGTATTTT. The V call is TRBV11-3, the J call TRBJ2-3; D is uncertain. The CDR3 sequence is 16 residues long. V was cut by 1 base and J by 9 bases, with 20 bases left in between. The V gene's germline CDR1 is SGHNT and CDR2 YENEEA.

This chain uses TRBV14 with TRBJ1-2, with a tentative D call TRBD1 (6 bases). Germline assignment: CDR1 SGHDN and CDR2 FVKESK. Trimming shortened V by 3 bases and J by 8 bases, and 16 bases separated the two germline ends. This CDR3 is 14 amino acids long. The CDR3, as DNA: TGTGCCAGCAGCCAGAATGCAGGGGTAGACGGCTACACCTTC. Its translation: CASSQNAGVDGYTF.

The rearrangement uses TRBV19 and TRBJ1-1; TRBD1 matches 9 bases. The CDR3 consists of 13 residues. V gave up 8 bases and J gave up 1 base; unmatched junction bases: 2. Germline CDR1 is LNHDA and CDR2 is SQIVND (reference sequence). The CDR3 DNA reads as TGTGCCAGTGGGGACAGGGAGAACACTGAAGCTTTCTTT. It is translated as CASGDRENTEAFF.

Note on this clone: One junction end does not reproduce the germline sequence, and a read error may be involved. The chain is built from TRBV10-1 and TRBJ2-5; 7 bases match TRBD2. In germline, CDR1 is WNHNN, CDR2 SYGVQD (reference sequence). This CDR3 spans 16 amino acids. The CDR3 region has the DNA TGCGCCACCCCTGTACAGACTAGCCGGTACCAAGAGGCCCAGTACTTC. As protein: CATPVQTSRYQEAQYF.

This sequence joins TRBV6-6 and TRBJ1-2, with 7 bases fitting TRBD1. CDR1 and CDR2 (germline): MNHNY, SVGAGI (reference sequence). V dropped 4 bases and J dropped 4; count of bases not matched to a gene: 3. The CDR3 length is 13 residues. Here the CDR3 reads CASSFWDSYGYTF. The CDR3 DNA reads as TGTGCCAGCAGTTTCTGGGACAGCTATGGCTACACCTTC.

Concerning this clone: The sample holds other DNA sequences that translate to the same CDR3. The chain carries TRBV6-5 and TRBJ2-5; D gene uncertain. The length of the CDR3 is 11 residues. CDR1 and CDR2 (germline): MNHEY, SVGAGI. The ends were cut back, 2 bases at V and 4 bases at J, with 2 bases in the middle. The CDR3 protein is CASSYLETQYF. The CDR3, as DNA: TGTGCCAGCAGTTACCTAGAGACCCAGTACTTC.

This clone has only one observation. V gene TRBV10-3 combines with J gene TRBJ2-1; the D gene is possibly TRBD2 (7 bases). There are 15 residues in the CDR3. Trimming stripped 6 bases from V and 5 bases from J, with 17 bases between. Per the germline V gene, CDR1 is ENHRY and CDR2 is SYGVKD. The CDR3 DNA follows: TGTGCCATCAGGGGGTTGGGGGGGCCAGACAATGAGCAGTTCTTC. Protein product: CAIRGLGGPDNEQFF.

The DNA of the CDR3 is TGTGCCAGCAGCTCTGCCGGGACAGGCACTCGAGGGCAGTACTTC. This gives the protein CASSSAGTGTRGQYF. The chain has TRBV7-2 and TRBJ2-7; 8 bases line up with TRBD1. The V segment lost 4 bases and the J segment 9 bases; nucleotides outside the gene matches: 14. CDR1 and CDR2 from the germline V gene are SGHTA and FQGNSA. The CDR3 consists of 15 residues. The whole variable domain, filled in from reference TRBV7-2 and TRBJ2-7, reads GAGVSQSPSNKVTEKGKDVELRCDPISGHTALYWYRQSLGQGLEFLIYFQGNSAPDKSGLPSDRFSAERTGGSVSTLTIQRTQQEDSAVYLCASSSAGTGTRGQYFGPGTRLTVT.

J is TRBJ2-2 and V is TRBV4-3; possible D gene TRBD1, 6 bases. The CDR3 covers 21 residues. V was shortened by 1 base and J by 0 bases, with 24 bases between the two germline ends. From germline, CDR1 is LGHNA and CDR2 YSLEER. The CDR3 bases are TGCGCCAGCAGCCAAGGCGGCAGGGGAGAACATAAGCCTACGAACACCGGGGAGCTGTTTTTT. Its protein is CASSQGGRGEHKPTNTGELFF.

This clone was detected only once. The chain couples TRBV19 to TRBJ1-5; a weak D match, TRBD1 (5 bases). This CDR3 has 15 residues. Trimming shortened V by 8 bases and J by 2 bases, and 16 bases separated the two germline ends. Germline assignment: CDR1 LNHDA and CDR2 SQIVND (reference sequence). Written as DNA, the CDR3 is TGTGCCAGTTGCAGGGTCTTGAAGGGCAATCAGCCCCAGCATTTT. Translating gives CASCRVLKGNQPQHF.

The DNA of the CDR3 is TGCGCCAGCAGCCAAGTCCCCCGGGACAGGTGGGAATACGAGCAGTACTTC. It specifies CASSQVPRDRWEYEQYF. The V gene is TRBV4-1, the J gene TRBJ2-7, with 8 nucleotides matching TRBD1. The V gene end was trimmed by 1 base and the J gene end by 4 bases; junction bases not matched to a gene: 12. This CDR3 region has 17 residues. Germline CDR1 is MGHRA and CDR2 is YSYEKL.

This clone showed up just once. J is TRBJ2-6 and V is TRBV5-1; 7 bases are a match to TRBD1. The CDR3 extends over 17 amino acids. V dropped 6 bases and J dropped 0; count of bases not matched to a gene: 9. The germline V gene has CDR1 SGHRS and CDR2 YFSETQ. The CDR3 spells CASTPTGSYSGANVLTF. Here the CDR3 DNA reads TGCGCCAGCACCCCGACAGGGAGTTACTCTGGGGCCAACGTCCTGACTTTC.

The CDR3, as DNA: TGTGCCAGTAGTACCGCTCAGTGGCGGGCGGGTAATGAAAAACTGTTTTTT. Translation: CASSTAQWRAGNEKLFF. This chain uses TRBV19 with TRBJ1-4, with unresolved D. Germline values: CDR1 LNHDA, CDR2 SQIVND (reference sequence). The V end was cut by 4 bases, the J end by 4 bases, with 19 bases between. The CDR3 totals 17 residues. Together with reference TRBV19 and TRBJ1-4, the CDR3 gives the full variable domain: DGGITQSPKYLFRKEGQNVTLSCEQNLNHDAMYWYRQDPGQGLRLIYYSQIVNDFQKGDIAEGYSVSREKKESFPLTVTSAQKNPTAFYLCASSTAQWRAGNEKLFFGSGTQLSVL.